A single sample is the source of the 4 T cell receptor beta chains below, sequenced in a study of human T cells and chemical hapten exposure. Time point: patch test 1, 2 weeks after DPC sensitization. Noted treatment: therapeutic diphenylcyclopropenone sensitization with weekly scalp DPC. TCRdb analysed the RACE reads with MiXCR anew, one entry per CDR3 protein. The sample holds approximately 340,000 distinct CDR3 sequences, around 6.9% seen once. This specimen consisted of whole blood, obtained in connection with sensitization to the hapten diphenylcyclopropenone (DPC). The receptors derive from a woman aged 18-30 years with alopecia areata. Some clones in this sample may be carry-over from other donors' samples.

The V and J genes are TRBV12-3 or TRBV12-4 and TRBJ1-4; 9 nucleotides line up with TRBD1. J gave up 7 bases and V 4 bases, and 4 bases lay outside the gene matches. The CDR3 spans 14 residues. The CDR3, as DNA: TGTGCCAGCAGTTCAACAGGGGGCACTGAAAAACTGTTTTTT. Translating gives CASSSTGGTEKLFF.

Written as DNA, the CDR3 is TGTGCCAGCTCCTCCCCCGCGGATGAGAACACCGGGGAGCTGTTTTTT. Translated: CASSSPADENTGELFF. The chain carries TRBV18 and TRBJ2-2; D not certain. V was cut by 6 bases and J by 1 base, with 15 bases left in between. The germline V gene encodes CDR1 KGHSH and CDR2 LQKENI. The CDR3 is 16 amino acids.

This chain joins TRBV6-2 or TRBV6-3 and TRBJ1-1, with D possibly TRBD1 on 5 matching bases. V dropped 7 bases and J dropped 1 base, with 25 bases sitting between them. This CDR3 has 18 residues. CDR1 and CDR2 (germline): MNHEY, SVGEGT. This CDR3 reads CASTEPRWTTFPNTEAFF. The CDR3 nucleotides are TGTGCCAGCACCGAACCCCGTTGGACAACTTTCCCGAACACTGAAGCTTTCTTT.

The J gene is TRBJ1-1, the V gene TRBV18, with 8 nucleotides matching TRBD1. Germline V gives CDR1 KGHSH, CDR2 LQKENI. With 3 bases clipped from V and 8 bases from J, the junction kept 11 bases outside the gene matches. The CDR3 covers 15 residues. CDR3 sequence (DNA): TGTGCCAGCTCACCCTCGGCCGGGACAGGTAGCGAAGCTTTCTTT. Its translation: CASSPSAGTGSEAFF.